This is a list of T cell receptor beta chains from one sample in a study of T cell clonotyping in hematopoietic cell transplantation. Sequencing used immunoSEQ multiplex PCR; TCRdb keeps in-frame clones, though not all of them. The sample shows some 49,000 clones, around 86% of them seen only once. The sequences come from peripheral blood mononuclear cells, collected before stem cell transplant. Receptors were obtained from a man in his 60s with biphenotypic leukemia. Some clones in this sample may be carry-over from other donors' samples. Each CDR3 is given with its conserved first and last residue. Each record gives: clone size, V gene, D gene, J gene, CDR3 protein, CDR3 DNA. The D gene is left open where the match is weak. The size of a clone is reported for some rows only, either as once, few or many, or as a class for expanded clones.

few	TRBV30	NA	TRBJ1-5	CALGGGDSNQPQHF	TGTGCCCTCGGGGGAGGCGACAGCAATCAGCCCCAGCATTTT
medium-sized	TRBV5-1	NA	TRBJ2-2	CASSLEDSTGELFF	TGCGCCAGCAGCTTGGAGGATTCTACCGGGGAGCTGTTTTTT
NA	TRBV19	NA	TRBJ1-2	CASSIHSYLYGYTF	TGTGCCAGTAGTATCCACAGTTACCTCTATGGCTACACCTTC
NA	TRBV10-3	NA	TRBJ2-3	CATSTGLSADTQYF	TGTGCCACCTCTACAGGGTTATCCGCAGATACGCAGTATTTT
NA	TRBV25-1	NA	TRBJ2-3	CASSLRGDTQYF	TGTGCCAGCTCACTGAGGGGGGATACGCAGTATTTT
NA	TRBV5-4	TRBD1	TRBJ1-1	CASSLELDRVSEAFF	TGTGCCAGCAGCTTGGAGTTGGACAGGGTCTCTGAAGCTTTCTTT
NA	TRBV28	NA	TRBJ1-4	CASSSGTSEKLFF	TGTGCCAGCAGTTCAGGGACCTCTGAAAAACTGTTTTTT
NA	TRBV10-3	NA	TRBJ2-3	CAISEYEADTQYF	TGTGCCATCAGTGAGTACGAGGCAGATACGCAGTATTTT
NA	TRBV5-1	NA	TRBJ2-5	CASSFIGKETQYF	TGCGCCAGCAGCTTCATAGGGAAAGAGACCCAATACTTC
NA	TRBV4-1	NA	TRBJ1-1	CASSSPTTVEAFF	TGCGCCAGCAGCTCGCCTACGACAGTTGAAGCTTTCTTT
NA	TRBV7-2	NA	TRBJ1-1	CASSLFSGGGTEAFF	TGTGCCAGCAGCTTATTCTCGGGGGGAGGAACTGAAGCTTTCTTT
NA	TRBV7-2	NA	TRBJ1-4	CASSLEVNEKLFF	TGTGCCAGCAGCTTAGAGGTTAATGAAAAACTGTTTTTT
NA	TRBV6-5	NA	TRBJ1-2	CASTARGRGDGYTF	TGTGCCAGCACCGCACGGGGACGGGGGGATGGCTACACCTTC
NA	TRBV2	NA	TRBJ2-5	CASSVGAVRETQYF	TGTGCCAGCAGCGTAGGGGCGGTAAGAGAGACCCAGTACTTC
NA	TRBV5-1	TRBD1	TRBJ2-5	CASSPTTGKETQYF	TGCGCCAGCAGCCCTACGACAGGGAAAGAGACCCAGTACTTC
NA	TRBV7-2	TRBD1	TRBJ2-7	CASSLGLQGISSYEQYF	TGTGCCAGCAGCTTGGGCCTACAGGGGATAAGCTCCTACGAGCAGTACTTC
NA	TRBV13	NA	TRBJ2-1	CASSLRAGGTYNNEQFF	TGTGCCAGCAGCTTACGAGCAGGGGGGACCTATAACAATGAGCAGTTCTTC
NA	TRBV16	NA	TRBJ1-3	CASSHLTGRTSGNTIYF	TGTGCCAGCAGCCACCTAACCGGCAGAACCTCCGGAAACACCATATATTTT
once	TRBV11-2	NA	TRBJ2-5	CASSLDLRETQYF	TGTGCCAGCAGCTTGGACCTGCGGGAGACCCAGTACTTC
NA	TRBV30	NA	TRBJ1-2	CAWSAEGRYTF	TGTGCCTGGAGTGCCGAGGGGCGCTACACCTTC
NA	TRBV5-1	NA	TRBJ1-5	CASSFEGGEEPQHF	TGCGCCAGCAGCTTCGAGGGGGGTGAGGAGCCCCAGCATTTT
NA	TRBV19	NA	TRBJ2-1	CASSIRGASNEQFF	TGTGCCAGTAGTATCAGAGGGGCGAGCAATGAGCAGTTCTTC
NA	TRBV6-1	NA	TRBJ1-3	CASKAGPGNTIYF	TGTGCCAGCAAGGCAGGACCTGGAAACACCATATATTTT
NA	TRBV29-1	TRBD2	TRBJ2-3	CSMGLAGTDTQYF	TGCAGCATGGGACTAGCGGGCACAGATACGCAGTATTTT
NA	TRBV19	NA	TRBJ2-7	CASSIGSVGSSEQYF	TGTGCCAGTAGTATAGGGTCGGTGGGTTCGTCCGAGCAGTACTTC
NA	TRBV10-3	TRBD2	TRBJ2-2	CAISRTSENTGELFF	TGTGCCATCAGCCGGACTAGCGAGAACACCGGGGAGCTGTTTTTT
NA	TRBV4-2	TRBD2	TRBJ2-7	CASSQTGGTSVSYEQYF	TGTGCCAGCAGCCAGACGGGGGGGACTAGCGTCTCCTACGAGCAGTACTTC
NA	TRBV19	NA	TRBJ1-2	CASKQTGRPLHGYTF	TGTGCCAGTAAGCAAACGGGACGCCCGCTACATGGCTACACCTTC
NA	TRBV7-3	NA	TRBJ2-7	CASSANRDSEQYF	TGTGCCAGCAGCGCCAACCGGGACTCCGAGCAGTACTTC
NA	TRBV2	NA	TRBJ1-2	CARRGSGHGGYTF	TGTGCCAGACGAGGTTCAGGGCATGGTGGCTACACCTTC
NA	TRBV21-1	NA	TRBJ2-7	CASTSGQGTYEQYF	TGTGCCAGCACCTCCGGGCAGGGGACCTACGAGCAGTACTTC
NA	TRBV28	NA	TRBJ2-5	CASSTQLEYQETQYF	TGTGCCAGCAGCACGCAACTAGAGTACCAAGAGACCCAGTACTTC
NA	TRBV30	NA	TRBJ1-2	CAWSRQAEGYTF	TGTGCCTGGAGCCGGCAAGCGGAGGGCTACACCTTC
NA	TRBV28	NA	TRBJ1-5	CASGEPRGGNQPQHF	TGTGCCAGCGGGGAACCGAGAGGTGGAAATCAGCCCCAGCATTTT
NA	TRBV28	NA	TRBJ2-6	CASSPLHFSGANVLTF	TGTGCCAGCAGTCCATTACATTTCTCTGGGGCCAACGTCCTGACTTTC
NA	TRBV9	NA	TRBJ2-7	CASSVGASYSYEQYF	TGTGCCAGCAGCGTAGGGGCAAGCTACTCCTACGAGCAGTACTTC
NA	TRBV2	NA	TRBJ1-5	CASRAANQPQHF	TGTGCCAGCAGGGCGGCTAATCAGCCCCAGCATTTT
NA	TRBV2	NA	TRBJ2-1	CASSEVNYNEQFF	TGTGCCAGCAGTGAAGTAAACTACAATGAGCAGTTCTTC
NA	TRBV9	TRBD1	TRBJ2-3	CASSGTGVTDTQYF	TGTGCCAGCAGCGGAACAGGGGTCACAGATACGCAGTATTTT
NA	TRBV19	TRBD1	TRBJ2-2	CASSSPRRGGSGELFF	TGTGCCAGTAGTTCCCCCCGAAGAGGGGGCAGCGGGGAGCTGTTTTTT
NA	TRBV4-2	NA	TRBJ1-1	CASSQESAGRGSTEAFF	TGTGCCAGCAGCCAAGAGTCTGCGGGCAGGGGATCCACTGAAGCTTTCTTT
NA	TRBV10-3	NA	TRBJ2-5	CAIRGAPQETQYF	TGTGCCATCAGGGGAGCTCCTCAGGAGACCCAGTACTTC
NA	TRBV6-6	NA	TRBJ1-3	CASSLRADLGENTIYF	TGTGCCAGCAGTCTAAGGGCCGATCTGGGGGAAAACACCATATATTTT
once	TRBV19	NA	TRBJ1-1	CASSIDNRADYEAFF	TGTGCCAGTAGTATAGATAACCGGGCGGATTATGAAGCTTTCTTT
NA	TRBV30	TRBD1	TRBJ2-7	CAWSSNRGDEQYF	TGTGCCTGGAGTTCCAACAGGGGAGACGAGCAGTACTTC
NA	TRBV25-1	TRBD1	TRBJ2-1	CASSADRGHEQFF	TGTGCCAGCAGTGCGGACAGGGGGCATGAGCAGTTCTTC
NA	TRBV9	NA	TRBJ2-1	CASSVDGVVGSEQFF	TGTGCCAGCAGCGTAGACGGAGTGGTTGGGTCTGAGCAGTTCTTC